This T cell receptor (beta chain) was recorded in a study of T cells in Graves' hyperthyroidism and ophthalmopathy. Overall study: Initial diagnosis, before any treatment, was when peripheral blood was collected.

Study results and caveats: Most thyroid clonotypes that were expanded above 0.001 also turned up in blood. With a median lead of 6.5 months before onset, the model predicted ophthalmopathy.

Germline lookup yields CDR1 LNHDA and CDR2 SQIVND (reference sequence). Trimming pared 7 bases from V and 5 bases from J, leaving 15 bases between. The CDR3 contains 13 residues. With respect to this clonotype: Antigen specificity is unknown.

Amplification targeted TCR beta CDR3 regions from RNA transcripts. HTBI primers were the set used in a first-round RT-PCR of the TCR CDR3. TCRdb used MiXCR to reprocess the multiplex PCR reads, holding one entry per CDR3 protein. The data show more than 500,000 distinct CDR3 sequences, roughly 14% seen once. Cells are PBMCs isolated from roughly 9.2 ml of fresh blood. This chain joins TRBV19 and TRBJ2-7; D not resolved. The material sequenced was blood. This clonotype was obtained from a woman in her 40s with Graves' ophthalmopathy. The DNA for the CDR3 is TGTGCCAGTATGGCTAGTGGGTTGAACGAGCAGTACTTC. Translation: CASMASGLNEQYF.